This T cell receptor beta chain emerged from a study of identical twins. TCRdb recomputed calls from the 5' RACE reads with MiXCR, one row per CDR3 protein. This table has some 1,700,000 distinct CDR3 sequences, about 30% appearing once. Trimming removed 0 bases from V and 9 bases from J; junction bases left unmatched: 5. The germline V gene has CDR1 ENHRY and CDR2 SYGVKD. The CDR3 is 14 residues long. The V and J genes are TRBV10-3 and TRBJ2-1, with TRBD2 identical over 7 bases. Sequenced material: cord blood. The clonotype was recovered from a newborn girl in good health. Here the CDR3 DNA reads TGTGCCATCAGTGAGTCGCGGGAGTCCGGTGAGCAGTTCTTC. This sequence encodes CAISESRESGEQFF.